A single sample is the source of the 22 T cell receptor beta chains below, sequenced in a study of cytomegalovirus exposure and HLA in healthy donors. This PCR relied on a set of 60 Vbeta primers and 13 Jbeta primers. Sequenced by immunoSEQ multiplex PCR; TCRdb stores in-frame clones only, minus some. The repertoire holds 150,000 to 200,000 clones, with approximately 80% as singletons. The sequenced material came from PBMCs. These receptor sequences come from a woman aged 25 to 45 in good health and CMV-seropositive.

This chain joins TRBV2 and TRBJ2-5; possible D gene TRBD2, 5 bases. The V and J ends lost 1 base and 7 bases respectively, with 28 bases between them. This CDR3 comprises 19 residues. CDR1 and CDR2 (germline): SNHLY, FYNNEI. The CDR3 region has the DNA TGTGCCAGCAGTGAAGGACTGGGTTTTACTATAGGCCTAAGCGGGACCCAGTACTTC. Translated, it gives CASSEGLGFTIGLSGTQYF.

Regarding this clone: An end of the junction does not agree with germline; a read error may underlie this. V usage is TRBV7-9 and J usage is TRBJ1-2; 9 bases are a match to TRBD1. From germline, CDR1 is SEHNR and CDR2 FQNEAQ (reference sequence). CDR3 length: 14 amino acids. The CDR3 protein is CSSSFSGTGYGYTF. The CDR3 coding sequence is TGTTCCAGCAGCTTTTCCGGGACAGGGTATGGCTACACCTTC.

The gene calls are TRBV11-1 and TRBJ2-7, with 11 nucleotides matching TRBD2. Per the germline V gene, CDR1 is SGHAT and CDR2 is FQDESV (reference sequence). There are 14 residues in the CDR3. V trimming: 3 bases; J trimming: 5 bases; junction bases outside the gene matches: 3. CDR3: CASSFLAGGHEQYF. For the CDR3, the DNA is TGTGCCAGCAGCTTCCTAGCGGGGGGCCACGAGCAGTACTTC.

CDR3 sequence (DNA): TGTGCCAGCAGCCAAACTACTCGACTTCTGGCCACTGAAGCTTTCTTT. Translation: CASSQTTRLLATEAFF. The V call is TRBV4-2, the J call TRBJ1-1; D is ambiguous. The length of the CDR3 is 16 residues. Germline CDR1 LGHNA, CDR2 YNFKEQ. V lost 2 bases and J 4 bases, leaving 17 bases between the germline ends.

V usage is TRBV18 and J usage is TRBJ2-7, with 7 bases fitting TRBD1. CDR1 is KGHSH, CDR2 LQKENI, per germline. CDR3 length: 16 amino acids. J lost 2 bases, V lost 6 bases, and 13 bases had no gene match. The CDR3 loop is CASSSLGQAMTYEQYF. The CDR3 DNA is TGTGCCAGCTCGTCCCTAGGACAGGCAATGACCTACGAGCAGTACTTC.

This clone was detected a few times. This chain links TRBV19 with TRBJ1-5; 8 nucleotides match TRBD1. J lost 0 bases, V lost 5 bases, and 3 bases had no gene match. The CDR3 has 15 residues. CDR1 is LNHDA and CDR2 is SQIVND in the germline V gene (reference sequence). CDR3 sequence reads: CASSAGQDSNQPQHF. CDR3 nucleotides: TGTGCCAGTAGTGCGGGACAGGATAGCAATCAGCCCCAGCATTTT.

The gene calls are TRBV27 and TRBJ2-1, with TRBD2 identical over 7 bases. CDR1 is MNHEY, CDR2 SMNVEV, per germline (reference sequence). This CDR3 contains 15 residues. With V trimmed by 6 bases and J by 7 bases, 12 bases remained unmatched. The CDR3 region is CASSRRGSGDNEQFF. The CDR3 DNA is TGTGCCAGCAGCCGCCGAGGGAGCGGGGATAATGAGCAGTTCTTC.

The chain has TRBV9 and TRBJ2-3; 7 bases are a match to TRBD2. Germline V lookup: CDR1 SGDLS, CDR2 YYNGEE. This CDR3 comprises 15 residues. V gave up 4 bases and J gave up 4 bases; unmatched junction bases: 9. This CDR3 is CASSLAGRVPDTQYF. Written as DNA, the CDR3 is TGTGCCAGCAGCCTCGCGGGGAGGGTGCCAGATACGCAGTATTTT. Looking up the rest from reference TRBV9 and TRBJ2-3 gives the full variable domain: DSGVTQTPKHLITATGQRVTLRCSPRSGDLSVYWYQQSLDQGLQFLIQYYNGEERAKGNILERFSAQQFPDLHSELNLSSLELGDSALYFCASSLAGRVPDTQYFGPGTRLTVL.

The chain recombines TRBV5-4 with TRBJ1-2; TRBD1 aligns across 7 bases. Germline V CDR1 and CDR2: SGHNT, YYREEE (reference sequence). Trimming cost V 1 base and J 8 bases; bases outside gene matches: 8. CDR3 length: 14 residues. CDR3 nucleotide sequence: TGTGCCAGCAGCTTGCAAGACAGGGAGTTGGGCTACACCTTC. Protein sequence: CASSLQDRELGYTF.

This clone was seen only once. The chain combines TRBV6-5 with TRBJ1-2; 8 positions agree with TRBD1. Germline-derived CDR1 and CDR2 are MNHEY and SVGAGI. Germline trimming cut 7 bases from V and 8 bases from J; bases unmatched to any gene: 6. The CDR3 covers 12 residues. CDR3 nucleotide sequence: TGTGCCAGCACACCAGGGGGCAAAGGCTACACCTTC. Its translation is CASTPGGKGYTF.

The chain carries TRBV7-2 and TRBJ1-4, with a tentative D call TRBD1 (6 bases). CDR1 is SGHTA and CDR2 is FQGNSA in the germline V gene. This CDR3 spans 13 amino acids. V was trimmed by 7 bases and J by 8 bases, leaving 14 bases between them. CDR3 sequence (DNA): TGTGCCAGCAACCCCGTGAGGGGGGAAAAACTGTTTTTT. Translation: CASNPVRGEKLFF.

V gene TRBV6-1 combines with J gene TRBJ2-5, with D tentatively TRBD1 (5 bases). The J call could be wrong; TRBJ2-7 is a better fit for the DNA end. CDR3 length: 14 amino acids. CDR1 MNHNS and CDR2 SASEGT come from the germline V gene. CDR3 in amino acids: CASSEMGQYYEQYF. The CDR3 DNA follows: TGTGCCAGCAGTGAAATGGGGCAATACTACGAGCAGTACTTC.

The chain carries TRBV11-2 and TRBJ2-1, with 7 positions matching TRBD1. V shed 2 bases, J shed 1 base, and the junction held 2 bases outside the gene matches. The germline V gene has CDR1 SGHAT and CDR2 FQNNGV. The CDR3 covers 15 residues. CDR3: CASSLLRGSYNEQFF. The CDR3, as DNA: TGTGCCAGCAGCTTACTCAGGGGGTCCTACAATGAGCAGTTCTTC.

The rearrangement links TRBV7-8 to TRBJ1-2; TRBD1 might be the D (5 bases). V lost 3 bases to trimming and J lost 4 bases, with 12 bases between them. The CDR3 runs 14 residues. Looked up from germline, CDR1 is SGHVS and CDR2 is FQNEAQ. CDR3 sequence (DNA): TGTGCCAGCAGCTTGATAGACAGCCCCTATGGCTACACCTTC. Its translation: CASSLIDSPYGYTF.

In DNA form, the CDR3 reads TGTGCCAGCAGCTTCCGGGGAACCGCAAACTACGAGCAGTACTTC. Its translation is CASSFRGTANYEQYF. The chain is built from TRBV11-2 and TRBJ2-7, with a weak D call TRBD2 (5 bases). Trimming removed 3 bases from V and 3 bases from J, with 15 bases in between. Germline CDR1 reads SGHAT; CDR2 reads FQNNGV. This CDR3 is 15 amino acids long.

This sequence joins TRBV5-1 and TRBJ2-7; D possibly corresponds to TRBD1 (6 bases). This CDR3 is built from 18 residues. CDR1 is SGHRS, CDR2 YFSETQ, per germline. The ends were cut back, 2 bases at V and 3 bases at J, with 24 bases in the middle. CDR3 sequence reads: CASSFQQEFGTSIYEQYF. The CDR3 DNA sequence: TGCGCCAGCAGCTTTCAGCAAGAATTCGGGACAAGCATCTACGAGCAGTACTTC.

The chain carries TRBV18 and TRBJ1-1; D gene ambiguous. The CDR3 contains 14 residues. V lost 3 bases to trimming and J lost 1 base, with 9 bases between them. Germline V gene data show CDR1 as KGHSH and CDR2 as LQKENI. The CDR3, as DNA: TGTGCCAGCTCACCTTTCACTCAGAACACTGAAGCTTTCTTT. It yields the protein CASSPFTQNTEAFF. The full variable domain, in which reference TRBV18 and TRBJ1-1 provide the parts outside the CDR3, is NAGVMQNPRHLVRRRGQEARLRCSPMKGHSHVYWYRQLPEEGLKFMVYLQKENIIDESGMPKERFSAEFPKEGPSILRIQQVVRGDSAAYFCASSPFTQNTEAFFGQGTRLTVV.

The V call is TRBV9, the J call TRBJ2-3; 8 bases match TRBD1. The trim removed 2 bases at V and 0 bases at J, leaving 5 bases unmatched. This CDR3 contains 16 residues. The germline V gene encodes CDR1 SGDLS and CDR2 YYNGEE. CDR3 coding DNA: TGTGCCAGCAGCGTGTGGACAGGGAGTAGCACAGATACGCAGTATTTT. Amino acid sequence: CASSVWTGSSTDTQYF.

J is TRBJ1-1 and V is TRBV7-3; D perhaps matches TRBD1 (5 bases). Trimming cost V 5 bases and J 1 base, with 8 bases left between them. The V gene's germline CDR1 is SGHTA and CDR2 FQGTGA. The CDR3 covers 13 residues. The CDR3, as DNA: TGTGCCAGCAGCCTCGGACAGAACACTGAAGCTTTCTTT. Its translation is CASSLGQNTEAFF.

This chain links TRBV5-1 with TRBJ1-1, with 8 bases that match TRBD1. Germline V gene lookup returns CDR1 SGHRS and CDR2 YFSETQ. Unmatched junction bases numbered 4, after V lost 2 bases and J lost 1 base. The CDR3 spans 15 residues. CDR3 bases: TGCGCCAGCAGCTTACCGGGACAGGCGAACACTGAAGCTTTCTTT. It translates to CASSLPGQANTEAFF.

V is TRBV20-1 and J is TRBJ1-1, with D uncertain. Germline V lookup: CDR1 DFQATT, CDR2 SNEGSKA (reference sequence). The CDR3 is 11 residues long. V lost 6 bases and J 7 bases, leaving 12 bases between the germline ends. CDR3 nucleotides: TGCAGTGCCCCTGACACTGGTGAAGCTTTCTTT. It specifies CSAPDTGEAFF.

V and J are TRBV10-3 and TRBJ2-1; 10 bases are shared with TRBD1. Looked up from germline, CDR1 is ENHRY and CDR2 is SYGVKD. The V segment lost 8 bases and the J segment 7 bases; nucleotides outside the gene matches: 11. This CDR3 has 15 residues. The CDR3 sequence is CAIRPGDRGFNEQFF. In DNA form, the CDR3 reads TGTGCCATCCGTCCCGGGGACAGGGGTTTTAATGAGCAGTTCTTC.